The entry that follows covers one T cell receptor (beta chain) sequence. The table came from immunoSEQ multiplex PCR; TCRdb's copy has only in-frame clones and leaves some out. The table has more than 140,000 clones, around 90% seen once. Germline V gene data show CDR1 as SEHNR and CDR2 as FQNEAQ (reference sequence). CDR3 length: 14 residues. The V gene lost 0 bases and the J gene lost 3 bases, with 9 bases spanning the gap. The sample comes from a study of control samples from healthy donors and cancer patients. The clonotype was recovered from a man between 18 and 35 years old in good health. The rearrangement uses TRBV7-9 and TRBJ2-7; the D call may be TRBD1 or TRBD2 (6 bases each). The sample was blood. CDR3 in DNA: TGTGCCAGCAGCTTAGCGGGGGGCAACTACGAGCAGTACTTC. It specifies CASSLAGGNYEQYF.